This T cell receptor (beta chain) was found in a study of blood T cell repertoires in COVID-19. Turning to the study itself: Collection of acute and convalescent COVID-19 samples took place in the United States, Italy and Spain. From T cells, B-cell-depleted T cells, or PBMCs came the material, which was cDNA or gDNA.

Per the study methods: For nucleated cells, counts were estimated from reference gene primer amplification. The data were produced by immunoSEQ multiplex PCR, yet TCRdb's version contains in-frame clones alone and is incomplete. The V and J calls and the clone size are those of that table, but D and trimming were determined from the DNA. The sample records about 180,000 clones, 70% to 90% being singletons. This CDR3 has 14 amino acids. Germline CDR1 KGHDR, CDR2 SFDVKD. V lost 3 bases and J lost 4, with 10 bases in between. There are a few counts of this clone. This chain joins TRBV24-1 and TRBJ2-3, with D uncertain. The material sequenced was peripheral blood. The clonotype comes from a human donor with active or convalescent COVID-19. The donor label of this sample is uncertain. CDR3 bases: TGTGCCACCAGTGATCCTTCTTCCGCAGATACGCAGTATTTT. Protein sequence: CATSDPSSADTQYF.